This T cell receptor beta chain is from a study of blood T cell repertoires in COVID-19. Study-level information: T cells, B-cell-depleted T cells, or PBMCs provided the cDNA or gDNA that served as material.

Germline values: CDR1 MNHEY, CDR2 SMNVEV (reference sequence). Trimming took 2 bases from V and 9 from J; bases not matched to a gene: 11. The CDR3 runs to 17 residues. In the study's own analysis: Reference gene primer amplification in the assay estimated nucleated cell counts. Clones were read by immunoSEQ multiplex PCR, and TCRdb kept only the in-frame ones, dropping some. V and J calls and clone size follow that table, whereas D and trimming were derived from the DNA. The sample carries 390,000 or so clones, 80% to 85% recorded once. All enrollees were roughly 18 to 90 years old and from fewer than 30 US areas.

Sequencing input: PBMCs or T cells enriched from blood (not recorded which). The chain employs TRBV27 and TRBJ2-1, with 12 bases identical to TRBD2. The sequence came from a woman aged 50 to 65 who had recovered from COVID-19. CDR3 amino acids: CASSLGLAGGQLGEQFF. The DNA of the CDR3 is TGTGCCAGCAGTTTAGGCCTAGCGGGGGGGCAGTTGGGTGAGCAGTTCTTC.